The 5 T cell receptor beta chains reported below all come from one sample, sequenced in a study of a mutant IDH1 vaccine in newly diagnosed glioma. Profiled with immunoSEQ multiplex PCR; TCRdb holds only in-frame clones, not every one. The sample has around 88,000 clones, 80% seen once. Time point specified: baseline, week 1 (first vaccination visit). Treatment reported: pre-vaccination baseline after standard-of-care therapy. The sample consisted of PBMCs, taken from a glioma patient treated with radiotherapy, temozolomide or both. The receptors here all came from a man aged 40-49 years with glioma.

Of note for this clone: The junction departs from germline at one end; a sequencing error may be responsible. The sample carries other DNA sequences with the same CDR3. This chain uses TRBV6-5 with TRBJ1-1; no clear D. Per the germline V gene, CDR1 is MNHEY and CDR2 is SVGAGI. The length of the CDR3 is 14 residues. CDR3 loop: CASSYSPLGTEAFF. CDR3 DNA: TGTGCCAGCAGTTATTCGCCCCTGGGCACTGAGGCTTTCTTT.

This clone appeared once. This chain uses TRBV27 with TRBJ1-2; 8 positions agree with TRBD1. CDR3 length equals 16 residues. Germline CDR1 MNHEY, CDR2 SMNVEV (reference sequence). The V gene end was trimmed by 0 bases and the J gene end by 3 bases; junction bases not matched to a gene: 6. The CDR3 loop is CASSLSWQGAYYGYTF. The CDR3 nucleotides are TGTGCCAGCAGTTTATCTTGGCAGGGGGCTTACTATGGCTACACCTTC.

The chain is built from TRBV6-6 and TRBJ1-5; 9 bases are a match to TRBD1. Germline V lookup: CDR1 MNHNY, CDR2 SVGAGI (reference sequence). This CDR3 comprises 14 residues. V shed 5 bases, J shed 5 bases, and the junction held 4 bases outside the gene matches. This CDR3 reads CASSPGQGYQPQHF. CDR3 coding DNA: TGTGCCAGCAGTCCCGGACAGGGGTATCAGCCCCAGCATTTT.

This chain connects TRBV6-1 to TRBJ2-5; unclear D gene. CDR3 length: 13 residues. Looked up from germline, CDR1 is MNHNS and CDR2 is SASEGT. Trimming removed 5 bases from V and 7 bases from J, with 14 bases in between. The CDR3, as DNA: TGTGCCAGCAGTATAAAAGACCCGGGGACCCAGTACTTC. It codes for CASSIKDPGTQYF.

This clone showed up just a few times. V is TRBV7-2 and J is TRBJ2-1; D could derive from TRBD1 or TRBD2 (6 bases each). Germline V lookup: CDR1 SGHTA, CDR2 FQGNSA. The CDR3 has 15 amino acids. The V end was cut by 8 bases, the J end by 0 bases, with 14 bases between. The CDR3 loop reads CASSHGGHSYNEQFF. The CDR3 DNA reads TGTGCCAGCTCCCACGGGGGACACTCCTACAATGAGCAGTTCTTC.